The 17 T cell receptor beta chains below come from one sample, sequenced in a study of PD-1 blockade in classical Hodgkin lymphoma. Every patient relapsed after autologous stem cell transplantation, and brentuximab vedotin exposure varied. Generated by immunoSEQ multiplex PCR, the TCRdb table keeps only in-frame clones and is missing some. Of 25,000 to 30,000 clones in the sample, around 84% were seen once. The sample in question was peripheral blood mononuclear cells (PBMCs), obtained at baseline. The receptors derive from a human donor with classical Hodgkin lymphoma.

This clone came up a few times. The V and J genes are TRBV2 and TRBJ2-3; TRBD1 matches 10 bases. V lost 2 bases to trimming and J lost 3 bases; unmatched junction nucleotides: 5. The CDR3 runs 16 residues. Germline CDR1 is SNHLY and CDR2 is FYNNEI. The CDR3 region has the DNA TGTGCCAGCAGTGAAAGGACAGGGGGTCTTACAGATACGCAGTATTTT. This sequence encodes CASSERTGGLTDTQYF.

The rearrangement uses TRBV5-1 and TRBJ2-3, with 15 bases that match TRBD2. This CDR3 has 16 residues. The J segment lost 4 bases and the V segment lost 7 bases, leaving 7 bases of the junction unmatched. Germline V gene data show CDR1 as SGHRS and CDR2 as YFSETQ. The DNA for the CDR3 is TGCGCCAGCTCCCGGACTAGCGGGGGGGAAGCAGATACGCAGTATTTT. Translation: CASSRTSGGEADTQYF.

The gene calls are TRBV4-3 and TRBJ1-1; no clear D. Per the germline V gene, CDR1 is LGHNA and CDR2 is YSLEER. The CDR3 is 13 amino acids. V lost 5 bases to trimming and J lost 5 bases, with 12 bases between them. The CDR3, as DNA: TGCGCCAGCAGCTTAGGAGGGTTAACTGAAGCTTTCTTT. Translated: CASSLGGLTEAFF.

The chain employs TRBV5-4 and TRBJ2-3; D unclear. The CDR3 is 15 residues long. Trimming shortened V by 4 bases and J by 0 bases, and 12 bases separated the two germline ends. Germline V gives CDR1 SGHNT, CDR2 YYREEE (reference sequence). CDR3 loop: CASSRKDGSTDTQYF. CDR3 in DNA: TGTGCCAGCAGCCGGAAGGACGGGAGCACAGATACGCAGTATTTT.

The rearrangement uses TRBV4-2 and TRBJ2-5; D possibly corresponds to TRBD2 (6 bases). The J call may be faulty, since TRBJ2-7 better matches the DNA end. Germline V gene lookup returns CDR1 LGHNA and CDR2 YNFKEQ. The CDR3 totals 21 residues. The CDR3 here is CASSHRLIEDYQTGPLYEQYF. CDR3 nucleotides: TGTGCCAGCAGCCACCGTCTAATAGAGGACTATCAAACCGGTCCCCTCTACGAGCAGTACTTC.

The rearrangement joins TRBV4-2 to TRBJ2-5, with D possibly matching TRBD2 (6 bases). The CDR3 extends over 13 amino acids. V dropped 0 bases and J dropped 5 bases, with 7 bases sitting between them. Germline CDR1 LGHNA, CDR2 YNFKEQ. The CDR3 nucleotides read TGTGCCAGCAGCCAAGACGGAGGGGAGACCCAGTACTTC. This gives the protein CASSQDGGETQYF.

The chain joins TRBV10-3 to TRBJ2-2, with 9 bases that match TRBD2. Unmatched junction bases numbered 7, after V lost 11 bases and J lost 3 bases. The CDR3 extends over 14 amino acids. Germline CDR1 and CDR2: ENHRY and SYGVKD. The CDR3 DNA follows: TGTGCCGTCGCGGGGGGGCTCGACACCGGGGAGCTGTTTTTT. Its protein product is CAVAGGLDTGELFF.

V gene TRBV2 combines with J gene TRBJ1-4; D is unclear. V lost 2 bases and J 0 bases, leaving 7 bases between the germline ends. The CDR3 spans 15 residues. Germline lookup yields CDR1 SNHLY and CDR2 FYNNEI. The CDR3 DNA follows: TGTGCCAGCAGTGAATACCGACCAACTAATGAAAAACTGTTTTTT. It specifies CASSEYRPTNEKLFF.

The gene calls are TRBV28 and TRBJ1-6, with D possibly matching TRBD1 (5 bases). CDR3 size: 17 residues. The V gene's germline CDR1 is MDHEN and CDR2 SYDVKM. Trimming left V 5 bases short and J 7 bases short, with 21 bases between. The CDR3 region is CASSPLGHVERNSPLHF. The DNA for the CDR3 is TGTGCCAGCAGTCCCCTTGGACATGTTGAAAGAAATTCACCCCTCCACTTT.

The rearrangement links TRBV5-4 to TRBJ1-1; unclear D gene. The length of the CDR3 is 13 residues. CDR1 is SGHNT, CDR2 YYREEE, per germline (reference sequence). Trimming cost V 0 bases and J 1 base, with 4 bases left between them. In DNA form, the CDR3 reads TGTGCCAGCAGCTTGGACTGGAACACTGAAGCTTTCTTT. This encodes CASSLDWNTEAFF. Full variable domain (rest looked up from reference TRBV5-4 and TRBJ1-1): ETGVTQSPTHLIKTRGQQVTLRCSSQSGHNTVSWYQQALGQGPQFIFQYYREEENGRGNFPPRFSGLQFPNYSSELNVNALELDDSALYLCASSLDWNTEAFFGQGTRLTVV.

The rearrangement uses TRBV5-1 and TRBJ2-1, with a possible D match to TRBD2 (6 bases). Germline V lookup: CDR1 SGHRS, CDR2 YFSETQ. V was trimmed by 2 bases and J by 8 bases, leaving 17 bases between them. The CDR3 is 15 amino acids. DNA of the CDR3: TGCGCCAGCAGCTTATGGGGTGCTAGCGCCGATGAGCAGTTCTTC. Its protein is CASSLWGASADEQFF.

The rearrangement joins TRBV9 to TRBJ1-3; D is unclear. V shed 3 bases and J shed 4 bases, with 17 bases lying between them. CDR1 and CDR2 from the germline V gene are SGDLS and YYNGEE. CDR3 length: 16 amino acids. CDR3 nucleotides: TGTGCCAGCAGCGGGGGAGCGGCGACATTAGGAAACACCATATATTTT. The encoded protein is CASSGGAATLGNTIYF.

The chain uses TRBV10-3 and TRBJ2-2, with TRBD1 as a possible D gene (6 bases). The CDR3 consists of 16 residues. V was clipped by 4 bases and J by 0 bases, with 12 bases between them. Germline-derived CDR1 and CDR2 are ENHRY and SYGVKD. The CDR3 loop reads CAISARDKTNTGELFF. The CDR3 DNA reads TGTGCCATCAGTGCCCGGGACAAGACGAACACCGGGGAGCTGTTTTTT.

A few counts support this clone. In nucleotides, the CDR3 is TGTGCCAGCAGTTTGTTAGGCATTGTGAACACTGAAGCTTTCTTT. It encodes CASSLLGIVNTEAFF. The V gene is TRBV28, the J gene TRBJ1-1; D remains unclear. CDR1 is MDHEN and CDR2 is SYDVKM in the germline V gene. V lost 3 bases and J lost 0, with 11 bases in between. CDR3 length equals 15 residues.

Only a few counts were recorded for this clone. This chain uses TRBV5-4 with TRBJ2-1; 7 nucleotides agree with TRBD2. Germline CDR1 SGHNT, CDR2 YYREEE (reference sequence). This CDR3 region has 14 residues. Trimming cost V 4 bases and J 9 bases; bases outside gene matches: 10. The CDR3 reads CASSGRLATGEQFF. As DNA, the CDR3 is TGTGCCAGCAGCGGGCGACTAGCAACGGGTGAGCAGTTCTTC.

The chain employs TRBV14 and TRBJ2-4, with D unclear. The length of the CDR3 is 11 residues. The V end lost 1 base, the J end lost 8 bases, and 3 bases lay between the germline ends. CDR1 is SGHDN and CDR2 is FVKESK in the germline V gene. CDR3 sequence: CASSQVDIQYF. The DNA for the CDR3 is TGTGCCAGCAGCCAAGTAGACATTCAGTACTTC.

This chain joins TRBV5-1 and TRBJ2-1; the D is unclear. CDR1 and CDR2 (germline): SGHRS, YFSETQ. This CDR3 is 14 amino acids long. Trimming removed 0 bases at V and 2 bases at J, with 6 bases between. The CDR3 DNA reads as TGCGCCAGCAGCTTGGTCCAGGCCTACAATGAGCAGTTCTTC. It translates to CASSLVQAYNEQFF.